These 13 T cell receptor beta chains were sequenced from one sample in a study of early T cells in non-severe SARS-CoV-2 infection. TCRdb reanalysed the 5' RACE reads using MiXCR and keeps one entry per CDR3 protein. The table has some 50,000 distinct CDR3 sequences, more than 9% seen once. Sequenced: whole blood. These receptors came from an adult who was a healthcare worker with PCR-confirmed SARS-CoV-2 infection or an uninfected control (not recorded which).

This clonotype came up many times. The chain joins TRBV27 to TRBJ2-1, with TRBD2 matching over 9 bases. Per the germline V gene, CDR1 is MNHEY and CDR2 is SMNVEV (reference sequence). The V segment lost 3 bases and the J segment 16 bases; nucleotides outside the gene matches: 16. This CDR3 comprises 15 residues. Here the CDR3 DNA reads TGTGCCAGCAGTTTGTTGGCGGGGGGGCCTTCTTTTTATTTCTTC. Translation: CASSLLAGGPSFYFF.

J is TRBJ1-2 and V is TRBV7-9; possibly TRBD1 for D (6 bases). CDR3 length: 13 amino acids. Germline V CDR1 and CDR2: SEHNR, FQNEAQ (reference sequence). Trimming took off 5 bases at V and 4 bases at J, with 11 bases between the two ends. The CDR3: CASSGGQSYGYTF. The DNA of the CDR3 is TGTGCCAGCAGCGGTGGACAGAGCTATGGCTACACCTTC.

This rearrangement joins TRBV2 to TRBJ2-1, with D maybe TRBD2 (5 bases). This CDR3 comprises 14 residues. Trimming left V 2 bases short and J 9 bases short, with 14 bases between. Germline CDR1 SNHLY, CDR2 FYNNEI. The CDR3 DNA reads TGTGCCAGCAGTGAAAGTTCGCGGGTGGGTGAGCAGTTCTTC. Protein: CASSESSRVGEQFF. The entire variable domain, with the rest obtained from reference TRBV2 and TRBJ2-1, is as follows: EPEVTQTPSHQVTQMGQEVILRCVPISNHLYFYWYRQILGQKVEFLVSFYNNEISEKSEIFDDQFSVERPDGSNFTLKIRSTKLEDSAMYFCASSESSRVGEQFFGPGTRLTVL.

This clonotype turned up a few times. The V gene is TRBV24-1, the J gene TRBJ2-1, with 7 nucleotides matching TRBD2. CDR3 size: 16 residues. The V and J ends lost 3 bases and 4 bases, in that order; junction bases with no gene match: 8. CDR1 is KGHDR and CDR2 is SFDVKD in the germline V gene. The CDR3 DNA follows: TGTGCCACCAGTGATCGGGGGACTAACCAATACAATGAGCAGTTCTTC. Protein product: CATSDRGTNQYNEQFF.

J is TRBJ2-1 and V is TRBV12-3 or TRBV12-4; D gene uncertain. The V end was cut by 4 bases, the J end by 8 bases, with 15 bases between. The CDR3 contains 14 residues. The CDR3 nucleotides read TGTGCCAGCAGTTCCCTAAGGGTTGGGGATGAGCAGTTCTTC. Encoded protein: CASSSLRVGDEQFF.

This clonotype has a handful of counts. The chain recombines TRBV5-1 with TRBJ2-7; D assignment may be TRBD1 or TRBD2 (5 bases each). Germline CDR1 reads SGHRS; CDR2 reads YFSETQ. V was clipped by 4 bases and J by 3 bases, with 14 bases between them. The CDR3 loop spans 14 amino acids. CDR3 DNA: TGCGCCAGCAGCCTGGAGGCAGGGAACTACGAGCAGTACTTC. Translating it yields CASSLEAGNYEQYF.

This clonotype has only a few counts. The chain employs TRBV7-8 and TRBJ1-1; possibly TRBD1 for D (5 bases). The CDR3 covers 11 residues. Germline V CDR1 and CDR2: SGHVS, FQNEAQ. V lost 4 bases to trimming and J lost 10 bases, with 10 bases between them. CDR3 in DNA: TGTGCCAGCAGCTCTCAGGGTTTAGCTTTCTTT. Translation gives CASSSQGLAFF.

This clonotype came up many times. V is TRBV2 and J is TRBJ1-2; no clear D gene. The V and J ends lost 4 bases and 2 bases respectively, with 5 bases between them. Germline CDR1 reads SNHLY; CDR2 reads FYNNEI. The CDR3 has 12 residues. CDR3 protein: CASSARNYGYTF. DNA of the CDR3: TGTGCCAGCAGTGCCAGGAACTATGGCTACACCTTC.

This clonotype came up many times. The genes are TRBV7-6 and TRBJ2-3, with D possibly TRBD2 on 7 matching bases. Deletions cut 4 bases from V and 5 bases from J, with 13 bases between. CDR1 SGHVS and CDR2 FNYEAQ come from the germline V gene. CDR3 length: 14 amino acids. CDR3 region: CASSSRGGGDTQYF. The DNA of the CDR3 is TGTGCCAGCAGCTCAAGGGGGGGTGGAGATACGCAGTATTTT.

This clonotype was counted at least ten times. Here the CDR3 reads CASTWTGGTDTQYF. CDR3 sequence (DNA): TGTGCCAGCACCTGGACGGGAGGCACAGATACGCAGTATTTT. The chain recombines TRBV21-1 with TRBJ2-3; the table's D call, TRBD2, has no DNA check behind it. TRBV21-1 is described as a pseudogene. CDR3 length: 14 residues.

This clonotype was counted a few times. V and J are TRBV7-9 and TRBJ1-4; D unclear. This CDR3 contains 12 residues. The V gene's germline CDR1 is SEHNR and CDR2 FQNEAQ (reference sequence). V was trimmed by 5 bases and J by 10 bases, leaving 11 bases between them. CDR3 sequence: CASSPLDGKLFF. The CDR3 nucleotides read TGTGCCAGCAGCCCCCTCGACGGAAAACTGTTTTTT.

This clonotype was detected many times. The chain is built from TRBV3-1 and TRBJ2-3; the D is unclear. CDR1 is LGHDT, CDR2 YNNKEL, per germline (reference sequence). V lost 0 bases and J lost 3, with 25 bases in between. The CDR3 consists of 20 residues. The CDR3 loop reads CASSQDWVGGGPPSTDTQYF. The CDR3 DNA sequence: TGTGCCAGCAGCCAAGATTGGGTCGGCGGTGGACCACCCAGTACAGATACGCAGTATTTT.

V gene TRBV6-5 combines with J gene TRBJ2-7, with D uncertain. The CDR3 length is 14 residues. Trimming removed 8 bases from V and 7 bases from J, with 21 bases in between. Per germline, CDR1 MNHEY and CDR2 SVGAGI. The CDR3, as DNA: TGTGCCAGCGGAGCCTCGGTCACGCCGGTGGAGCAGTACTTC. This sequence encodes CASGASVTPVEQYF.